This TCR beta chain was obtained from a study of blood T cell repertoires in COVID-19. At the level of the study: PBMCs, B-cell-depleted T cells, or T cells provided the cDNA or gDNA that made up the material.

As processed by the authors: Nucleated cell counts were estimated from reference gene primer amplification. Method: immunoSEQ multiplex PCR; TCRdb's copy keeps in-frame clones and lacks some. That table gives V, J and clone size, and the DNA gave D and trimming. The sample shows nearly 200,000 clones, under 90% of them seen only once. Germline CDR1 and CDR2: MNHEY and SMNVEV (reference sequence). The V and J ends lost 1 base and 0 bases respectively, with 9 bases between them. The CDR3 is 15 residues long. This sequence was found in a human donor in a cohort sampled during active COVID-19. Input material: peripheral blood. The chain recombines TRBV27 with TRBJ1-1; D is unclear. The CDR3 is CASSLYQRVNTEAFF. Written as DNA, the CDR3 is TGTGCCAGCAGTTTATATCAGAGGGTGAACACTGAAGCTTTCTTT.